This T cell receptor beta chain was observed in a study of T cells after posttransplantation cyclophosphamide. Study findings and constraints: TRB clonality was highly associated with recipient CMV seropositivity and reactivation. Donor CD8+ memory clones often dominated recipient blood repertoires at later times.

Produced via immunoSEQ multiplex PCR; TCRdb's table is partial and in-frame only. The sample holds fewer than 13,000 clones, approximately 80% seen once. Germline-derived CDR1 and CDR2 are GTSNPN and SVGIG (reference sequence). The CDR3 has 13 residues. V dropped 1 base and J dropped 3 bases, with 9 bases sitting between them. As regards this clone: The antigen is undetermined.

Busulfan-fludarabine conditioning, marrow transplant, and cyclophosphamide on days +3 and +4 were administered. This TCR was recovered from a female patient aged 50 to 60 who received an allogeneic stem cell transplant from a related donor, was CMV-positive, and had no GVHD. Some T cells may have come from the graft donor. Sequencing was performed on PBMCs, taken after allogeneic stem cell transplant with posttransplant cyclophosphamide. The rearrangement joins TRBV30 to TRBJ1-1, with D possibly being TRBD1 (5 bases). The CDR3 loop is CAWSGDLYTEAFF. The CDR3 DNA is TGTGCCTGGAGTGGGGACTTATACACTGAAGCTTTCTTT.